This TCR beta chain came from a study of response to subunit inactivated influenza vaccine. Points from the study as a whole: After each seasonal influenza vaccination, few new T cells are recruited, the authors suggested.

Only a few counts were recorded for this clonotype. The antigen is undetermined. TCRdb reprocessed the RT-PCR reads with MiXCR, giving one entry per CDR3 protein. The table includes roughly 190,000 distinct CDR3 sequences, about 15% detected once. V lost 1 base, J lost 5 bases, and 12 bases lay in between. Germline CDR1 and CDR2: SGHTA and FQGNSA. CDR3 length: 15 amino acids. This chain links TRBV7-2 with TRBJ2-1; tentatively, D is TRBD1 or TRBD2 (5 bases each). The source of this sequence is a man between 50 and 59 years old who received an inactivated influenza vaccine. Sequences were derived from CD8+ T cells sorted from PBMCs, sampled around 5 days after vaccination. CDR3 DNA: TGTGCCAGCAGCTTAGAATCGGTGGGACACAATGAGCAGTTCTTC. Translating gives CASSLESVGHNEQFF.